This is a list of T cell receptor beta chains from one sample in a study of T cells after yellow fever vaccination. One entry per CDR3 protein, called by TCRdb with MiXCR from the 5' RACE reads. Here the sample spans roughly 260,000 distinct CDR3 sequences, approximately 13% being singletons. Sequencing used CD4+ T cells sorted from PBMCs, obtained 45 days after the yellow fever booster vaccination. The receptors here all came from a man under 40 who received the YFV17D yellow fever vaccine. CDR3s include the opening cysteine and the closing phenylalanine or tryptophan. A D gene is named only where the DNA matches it firmly. Some rows have no size entry. The others give once, few or many, or a class for an expanded clone.

>.|TRBJ2-7|TRBV25-1|few
CASSDSFSGGSNYEQYF
TGTGCCAGCAGTGACTCCTTCAGCGGCGGCAGTAATTACGAGCAGTACTTC
>.|TRBJ1-1|TRBV15|many
CATSRNRAGTEAFF
TGTGCCACCAGCAGGAACAGGGCGGGCACTGAAGCTTTCTTT
>TRBD1|TRBJ2-7|TRBV7-2|.
CASSLGGQVREQYF
TGTGCCAGCAGCTTAGGGGGACAGGTGAGGGAGCAGTACTTC
>.|TRBJ2-7|TRBV7-2|.
CASSLIHEQYF
TGTGCCAGCAGCTTGATCCACGAGCAGTACTTC
>.|TRBJ1-2|TRBV6-2/TRBV6-3|.
CDTRRLSHGYTF
TGTGACACCCGGAGGCTTTCGCATGGCTACACCTTC
>TRBD2|TRBJ2-7|TRBV7-2|.
CTSSPGTSGEPYEQYF
TGTACCAGCAGCCCTGGGACTAGCGGGGAGCCCTACGAGCAGTACTTC
>.|TRBJ2-2|TRBV7-2|.
CASSDRVSGELFF
TGTGCCAGCAGCGATAGGGTCTCCGGGGAGCTGTTTTTT
>.|TRBJ2-3|TRBV7-2|.
CASSFPTDTQYF
TGTGCCAGCAGTTTCCCCACAGATACGCAGTATTTT
>.|TRBJ2-7|TRBV11-2|few
CASSLPAGLSYEQYF
TGTGCCAGCAGCTTGCCCGCAGGGTTATCCTACGAGCAGTACTTC
>.|TRBJ2-1|TRBV6-2/TRBV6-3|.
CASRQLSSYNEQFF
TGTGCCAGCAGACAGTTAAGCTCCTACAATGAGCAGTTCTTC
>.|TRBJ2-3|TRBV7-2|few
CASSRPTGASTDTQYF
TGTGCCAGCAGCCGACCGACCGGTGCTAGCACAGATACGCAGTATTTT
>.|TRBJ1-1|TRBV7-9|.
CASSLSPEAFF
TGTGCCAGCAGCCTGAGCCCTGAAGCTTTCTTT
>.|TRBJ2-2|TRBV9|.
CASSVGGRWGLNTGELFF
TGTGCCAGCAGCGTAGGAGGGAGGTGGGGACTGAACACCGGGGAGCTGTTTTTT
>TRBD1|TRBJ1-2|TRBV15|.
CATSRQGGRTHYYGYTF
TGTGCCACCAGCAGACAAGGGGGCAGAACCCATTACTATGGCTACACCTTC
>.|TRBJ2-5|TRBV12-3/TRBV12-4|few
CASSLGAVRAQYF
TGTGCCAGCAGCCTAGGGGCCGTAAGAGCCCAGTACTTC
>.|TRBJ2-3|TRBV28|.
CASSSSGAWEPSPSTDTQYF
TGTGCCAGCAGCTCTTCCGGAGCGTGGGAGCCCTCCCCTAGCACAGATACGCAGTATTTT
>.|TRBJ2-3|TRBV5-1|.
CASSLQIVDTQYF
TGCGCCAGCAGCTTGCAGATTGTGGATACGCAGTATTTT
>.|TRBJ1-5|TRBV19|few
CASSIAGLRGNQPQHF
TGTGCCAGTAGTATAGCTGGGTTAAGGGGCAATCAGCCCCAGCATTTT
>.|TRBJ2-1|TRBV7-9|.
CASGALGYAGRDNEQFF
TGTGCCAGCGGCGCTTTGGGTTATGCCGGCAGGGACAATGAGCAGTTCTTC
>.|TRBJ1-4|TRBV7-8|few
CASSFGVEKLFF
TGTGCCAGCAGTTTCGGGGTGGAAAAACTGTTTTTT
>.|TRBJ2-7|TRBV7-2|.
CASSVLPYEQYF
TGTGCCAGCAGCGTCCTGCCGTACGAGCAGTACTTC
>.|TRBJ2-5|TRBV5-1|.
CASSLPRDTEETQYF
TGCGCCAGCAGCTTACCGCGGGACACCGAAGAGACCCAGTACTTC
>TRBD1|TRBJ2-3|TRBV4-3|.
CASSQARQGSDTQYF
TGCGCCAGCAGCCAAGCCCGACAGGGTTCAGATACGCAGTATTTT
>TRBD1|TRBJ2-5|TRBV5-1|.
CASSVSGTGGRETQYF
TGCGCCAGCAGCGTTTCCGGGACAGGGGGCCGAGAGACCCAGTACTTC
>TRBD1|TRBJ1-1|TRBV5-1|.
CASSPDRVGTEAFF
TGCGCCAGCAGCCCCGACAGGGTGGGCACTGAAGCTTTCTTT
>.|TRBJ2-1|TRBV18|.
CASSPTLGSANEQFF
TGTGCCAGCTCACCGACATTGGGTTCGGCAAATGAGCAGTTCTTC
>.|TRBJ1-1|TRBV5-1|.
CASSLDRPGTEAFF
TGCGCCAGCAGCTTGGATAGACCGGGGACTGAAGCTTTCTTT
>TRBD2|TRBJ2-1|TRBV5-4|.
CASSSGLADYNEQFF
TGTGCCAGCAGCTCCGGACTAGCGGATTACAATGAGCAGTTCTTC
>TRBD2|TRBJ2-5|TRBV7-2|.
CASSLSSGLAAQETQYF
TGTGCCAGCAGCTTAAGCTCGGGACTAGCGGCCCAAGAGACCCAGTACTTC
>TRBD2|TRBJ2-7|TRBV27|.
CASSLSTSGAYEQYF
TGTGCCAGCAGTTTGTCGACTAGCGGGGCCTACGAGCAGTACTTC
>.|TRBJ2-7|TRBV7-9|few
CASSLVSGTLAYEQYF
TGTGCCAGCAGCTTAGTATCCGGGACGCTGGCCTACGAGCAGTACTTC
>.|TRBJ2-3|TRBV6-2/TRBV6-3|.
CASSSPNTQYF
TGTGCCAGCAGTTCTCCTAATACGCAGTATTTT
>.|TRBJ2-7|TRBV12-3/TRBV12-4|.
CAISLETRRESRSYEQYF
TGTGCCATCAGTTTAGAGACTAGGAGGGAGTCCCGATCCTACGAGCAGTACTTC
>TRBD2|TRBJ2-7|TRBV7-2|many
CASTRLAGTYEQYF
TGTGCCAGCACCCGACTAGCGGGGACCTACGAGCAGTACTTC
>TRBD2|TRBJ2-1|TRBV9|.
CASSPHPGTSFNEQFF
TGTGCCAGCAGTCCTCACCCCGGGACTAGCTTCAATGAGCAGTTCTTC
>TRBD2|TRBJ2-7|TRBV7-9|.
CASSPRGDEQYF
TGTGCCAGCAGCCCACGGGGGGACGAGCAGTACTTC
>TRBD1|TRBJ2-7|TRBV7-2|.
CASRKGGDGHYEQYF
TGTGCCAGCAGAAAAGGGGGCGACGGCCACTACGAGCAGTACTTC
>TRBD1|TRBJ2-1|TRBV11-3|.
CASSSRTGDYNEQFF
TGTGCCAGCAGCTCGCGGACAGGGGACTACAATGAGCAGTTCTTC
>TRBD2|TRBJ2-1|TRBV5-6|.
CASSLAGGPKNEQFF
TGTGCCAGCAGTCTAGCGGGAGGGCCGAAGAATGAGCAGTTCTTC
>.|TRBJ1-6|TRBV5-1|few
CASSFAEVHSPLHF
TGCGCCAGCAGCTTCGCTGAGGTCCATTCACCCCTCCACTTT
>TRBD1|TRBJ1-2|TRBV20-1|many
CSPLPLRDRETGGYTF
TGCAGTCCCCTACCCCTCCGGGACAGGGAAACGGGTGGCTACACCTTC
>TRBD2|TRBJ2-2|TRBV14|.
CASSLSGRNTGELFF
TGTGCCAGCAGCCTTAGCGGGAGAAACACCGGGGAGCTGTTTTTT